The clone carrying this T cell receptor (beta chain) showed up many times. The target antigen is unknown. In TCRdb, the PCR reads were re-called with MiXCR into one record per CDR3 protein. The table includes about 500,000 distinct CDR3 sequences, 20% to 25% detected once. The data stem from a study of molecular identifiers for immune sequencing clone quantification. The CDR3 spans 16 residues. V was pared by 5 bases and J by 1 base, with 16 bases between. Per germline, CDR1 SGHAT and CDR2 FQNNGV. Whole-study results and caveats: Spike-in Jurkat TCR RNA from a single cell reportedly registered among 950,000 or so naive cells.

The chain recombines TRBV11-2 with TRBJ2-3; tentatively, D is TRBD1 or TRBD2 (6 bases each). The sequence was obtained from a human donor in good health. Some libraries in this study had Jurkat cell RNA spiked in. Material: naive CD8+ T cells from blood, with Jurkat cell RNA spiked in. The subset is: FACS-sorted CD8+CD4-CCR7+CD45RA+ naive T cells. In DNA, the CDR3 is TGTGCCAGCAGCCCCCACCCGGGGGCGGGCACAGATACGCAGTATTTT. It is translated as CASSPHPGAGTDTQYF.